This TCR beta chain was sequenced during a study of blood T cell repertoires in COVID-19. Study-level information: Researchers got acute and convalescent COVID-19 samples from the United States, Italy and Spain. Nucleic acid was either cDNA or gDNA, and it came from T cells, B-cell-depleted T cells, or PBMCs.

The V end was cut by 2 bases, the J end by 1 base, with 9 bases between. There are 15 residues in the CDR3. Per germline, CDR1 ENHRY and CDR2 SYGVKD. In the source study's methods: Reference gene primer amplification in the assay estimated nucleated cell counts. Using immunoSEQ multiplex PCR, the repertoire was profiled, and TCRdb retains in-frame clones only, with some absent. D and trimming come from the DNA, and the V and J calls and clone size come from that table. The sample has over 300,000 clones; around 90% are singletons. This receptor was obtained from a man aged 18 to 30 with active or convalescent COVID-19. Sequencing input: peripheral blood. This chain joins TRBV10-3 and TRBJ2-1; perhaps TRBD2 as D (5 bases). DNA for the CDR3: TGTGCCATCAGTGAGACTAGTATGTCCTACAATGAGCAGTTCTTC. Its protein is CAISETSMSYNEQFF.